These 10 T cell receptor beta chains share one sample of origin, sequenced in a study of blood T cell repertoires in COVID-19 (dated by TCRdb to 2020 to 2022). The receptor library was made with the immunoSEQ multiplex PCR assay. Here the immuneACCESS table is served through TCRdb, limited to in-frame sequences with V and J called. Missing clones are a known gap in these copies; in checked studies unresolved V genes cover under half, and the rest lacks a known reason. This sample gives approximately 210,000 clones in total; more than 70% of them show up just once. The ten largest make up under 5% of the sample. The sample comprised peripheral blood. The receptors here all came from a human donor in a cohort sampled during active COVID-19.

This clone was seen just once. This chain joins TRBV11-2 and TRBJ2-4; D possibly corresponds to TRBD2 (6 bases). Germline V gives CDR1 SGHAT, CDR2 FQNNGV. Trimming cost V 1 base and J 6 bases, with 10 bases left between them. This CDR3 has 14 residues. CDR3 protein: CASSLGASVNIQYF. The CDR3 nucleotides are TGTGCCAGCAGCTTAGGGGCTAGCGTAAACATTCAGTACTTC.

The V gene is TRBV27, the J gene TRBJ2-7; tentatively, D is TRBD1 (5 bases). The ends were cut back, 8 bases at V and 2 bases at J, with 16 bases in the middle. The CDR3 length is 14 residues. Germline V gives CDR1 MNHEY, CDR2 SMNVEV (reference sequence). CDR3 DNA: TGTGCCAGCCACCGGGTTAGACAGCCCTACGAGCAGTACTTC. Amino acids: CASHRVRQPYEQYF.

This clone was observed once. The chain combines TRBV5-6 with TRBJ2-3; D ambiguous. The ends were cut back, 5 bases at V and 3 bases at J, with 10 bases in the middle. The CDR3 extends over 13 amino acids. CDR1 and CDR2 (germline): SGHDT, YYEEEE. CDR3 coding DNA: TGTGCCAGCAGTCGCGGCGGAACAGATACGCAGTATTTT. This sequence encodes CASSRGGTDTQYF.

The chain is built from TRBV4-2 and TRBJ2-1; 9 bases are shared with TRBD2. V was clipped by 2 bases and J by 4 bases; unmatched bases: 12. The CDR3 has 18 amino acids. Germline CDR1 reads LGHNA; CDR2 reads YNFKEQ. The CDR3 here is CASSQTPGLAGKYNEQFF. The CDR3 coding sequence is TGTGCCAGCAGCCAAACCCCCGGCCTAGCGGGAAAGTACAATGAGCAGTTCTTC.

This clone has more than one count but fewer than ten. The chain is built from TRBV30 and TRBJ1-5, with TRBD1 matching over 7 bases. The CDR3 covers 15 residues. Trimming took 2 bases from V and 3 from J; bases not matched to a gene: 7. Germline values: CDR1 GTSNPN, CDR2 SVGIG (reference sequence). As DNA, the CDR3 is TGTGCCTGGAGTAAACGAGGACAGGTCAATCAGCCCCAGCATTTT. Amino acid sequence: CAWSKRGQVNQPQHF. Based on the CDR3 plus reference TRBV30 and TRBJ1-5, the full variable domain is SQTIHQWPATLVQPVGSPLSLECTVEGTSNPNLYWYRQAAGRGLQLLFYSVGIGQISSEVPQNLSASRPQDRQFILSSKKLLLSDSGFYLCAWSKRGQVNQPQHFGDGTRLSIL.

This clone has a single count. The rearrangement links TRBV12-1 to TRBJ1-5. TRBV12-1 represents a pseudogene. CDR3 length equals 16 residues. The CDR3 reads CASSFQSKGGNQPQHF. CDR3 in DNA: TGTGCCAGCAGCTTTCAGTCCAAGGGAGGCAATCAGCCCCAGCATTTT.

The rearrangement uses TRBV5-1 and TRBJ2-7, with D perhaps TRBD1 (6 bases). V lost 3 bases to trimming and J lost 4 bases, with 17 bases between them. The CDR3 spans 15 residues. Germline V CDR1 and CDR2: SGHRS, YFSETQ. CDR3 amino acids: CASSSGQWMRYEQYF. CDR3 nucleotides: TGCGCCAGCAGCTCAGGACAGTGGATGCGATACGAGCAGTACTTC.

This clone was observed once. The chain uses TRBV29-1 and TRBJ2-5, with 7 nucleotides matching TRBD1. The CDR3 is 13 amino acids. J was trimmed by 3 bases and V by 3 bases; bases with no gene match: 4. Germline-derived CDR1 and CDR2 are SQVTM and ANQGSEA. CDR3 DNA: TGCAGCGTTGATTCAGGGGGTGAAGAGACCCAGTACTTC. This sequence encodes CSVDSGGEETQYF.

This clone was seen just once. The chain is built from TRBV27 and TRBJ1-6, with 9 bases lining up with TRBD1. V gave up 0 bases and J gave up 10 bases; unmatched junction bases: 7. Germline V gene sequence: CDR1 MNHEY, CDR2 SMNVEV (reference sequence). This CDR3 is 16 amino acids long. This CDR3 is CASSLSGDRVLSPLHF. The CDR3 region has the DNA TGTGCCAGCAGTTTATCGGGGGACAGGGTATTATCACCCCTCCACTTT.

The V gene is TRBV9, the J gene TRBJ2-4; possible D gene TRBD1, 6 bases. In germline, CDR1 is SGDLS, CDR2 YYNGEE. Trimming pared 3 bases from V and 0 bases from J, leaving 10 bases between. This CDR3 is built from 15 residues. CDR3 sequence reads: CASSEQGLAKNIQYF. For the CDR3, the DNA is TGTGCCAGCAGCGAACAGGGTCTAGCCAAAAACATTCAGTACTTC.